The sequence of this T cell receptor (beta chain) was determined in a study of CD8 T cells in ankylosing spondylitis. The CDR3 sequence is 16 residues long. Germline V gene sequence: CDR1 KGHSH, CDR2 LQKENI. TCRdb processed the 5' RACE reads anew with MiXCR; each CDR3 protein has one entry. The sample consists of roughly 140,000 distinct CDR3 sequences, around 45% of them appearing once. On this clonotype: At one of its ends the junction is not consistent with the germline gene, which may arise from a read error.

The chain joins TRBV18 to TRBJ2-1, with 9 positions matching TRBD2. This TCR was sampled from a male donor with ankylosing spondylitis. The sequencing sample was made of synovial fluid, either unsorted or a sorted T cell fraction (not recorded which). The DNA of the CDR3 is TGTGCCAGCTCACCACTGAGGCGGGAGGGCCGTTTAAAGCAGTTCTTT. This gives the protein CASSPLRREGRLKQFF.